Here is one T cell receptor (beta chain) with its context. This sample is part of a study of blood T cell repertoires in COVID-19. Study as a whole: The samples span acute and convalescent COVID-19 from the United States, Italy and Spain. Sample material is recorded as cDNA or gDNA derived from T cells, B-cell-depleted T cells, or PBMCs.

The CDR3 has 15 amino acids. Germline V gene sequence: CDR1 LGHDT, CDR2 YNNKEL (reference sequence). V lost 1 base, J lost 4 bases, and 6 bases stayed unmatched. Per the authors' pipeline: Reference gene primer amplification gave estimated nucleated cell counts. Repertoires were generated with immunoSEQ multiplex PCR, while TCRdb's copy carries only in-frame clones and drops some. V and J calls and clone size follow that table, whereas D and trimming were derived from the DNA. The table lists 65,000 to 90,000 clones, approximately 79% of them singletons. The rearrangement uses TRBV3-1 (or the pseudogene TRBV3-2) and TRBJ2-7; TRBD2 matches 8 bases. The source material was peripheral blood. This clonotype originated in a man between 60 and 75 years old with active or convalescent COVID-19. For the CDR3, the DNA is TGTGCCAGCAGCCAAGGGGTTGGACTAGCTTACGAGCAGTACTTC. It yields the protein CASSQGVGLAYEQYF.